One and the same sample provided the 18 T cell receptor beta chains below, sequenced in a study of shared T cell receptors in the human thymus. TCRdb's table, derived via immunoSEQ multiplex PCR, lists solely in-frame clones and lacks some. The sample holds more than 300,000 clones, roughly 94% seen once. Sequenced sample: thymocytes. Receptors were obtained from a human donor.

The chain uses TRBV27 and TRBJ2-7; the D is unclear. The germline V gene has CDR1 MNHEY and CDR2 SMNVEV (reference sequence). V dropped 2 bases and J dropped 0 bases, with 8 bases sitting between them. There are 14 residues in the CDR3. The CDR3 DNA reads as TGTGCCAGCAGTTTAGAACCGAACTCCTACGAGCAGTACTTC. Its protein is CASSLEPNSYEQYF.

This clone came up once. The V and J genes are TRBV27 and TRBJ2-1, with a possible D match to TRBD1 (5 bases). Germline CDR1 reads MNHEY; CDR2 reads SMNVEV (reference sequence). The CDR3 covers 15 residues. The germline V and J ends were trimmed by 2 bases and 6 bases, with 14 bases remaining between them. The CDR3 DNA follows: TGTGCCAGCAGTTTAACAGGCCTCGAGGTCAATGAGCAGTTCTTC. It specifies CASSLTGLEVNEQFF.

This rearrangement joins TRBV29-1 to TRBJ2-1; TRBD2 is a possible D gene (5 bases). In germline, CDR1 is SQVTM, CDR2 ANQGSEA. Trimming removed 4 bases from V and 5 bases from J, with 18 bases in between. The CDR3 totals 15 residues. The CDR3 sequence is CSVGRVGEVDNEQFF. CDR3 in DNA: TGCAGCGTTGGAAGGGTCGGGGAAGTGGACAATGAGCAGTTCTTC.

This chain joins TRBV7-9 and TRBJ1-2; D not certain. V dropped 1 base and J dropped 1 base, with 7 bases sitting between them. The CDR3 runs 14 residues. Germline V gives CDR1 SEHNR, CDR2 FQNEAQ (reference sequence). The CDR3 nucleotides read TGTGCCAGCAGCTTAGTTGGGCTTAACTATGGCTACACCTTC. Its translation is CASSLVGLNYGYTF.

The V and J genes are TRBV19 and TRBJ2-5; D possibly corresponds to TRBD1 (6 bases). Germline CDR1 and CDR2: LNHDA and SQIVND (reference sequence). The V end was cut by 5 bases, the J end by 2 bases, with 15 bases between. The CDR3 has 15 amino acids. The CDR3 sequence: CASSVTGTLQETQYF. Here the CDR3 DNA reads TGTGCCAGTAGTGTAACCGGGACACTACAAGAGACCCAGTACTTC.

The genes are TRBV5-1 and TRBJ2-1; 10 bases line up with TRBD1. Germline assignment: CDR1 SGHRS and CDR2 YFSETQ. The CDR3 consists of 17 residues. V dropped 0 bases and J dropped 8; count of bases not matched to a gene: 11. The CDR3 is CASSLVMLGQGCHEQFF. In DNA form, the CDR3 reads TGCGCCAGCAGCTTGGTAATGTTGGGACAGGGGTGTCATGAGCAGTTCTTC.

This chain joins TRBV5-1 and TRBJ2-7; unclear D gene. Germline V CDR1 and CDR2: SGHRS, YFSETQ. CDR3 length equals 14 residues. V was pared by 0 bases and J by 3 bases, with 10 bases between. As DNA, the CDR3 is TGCGCCAGCAGCTTGGCCGGGCAGAACTACGAGCAGTACTTC. Encoded protein: CASSLAGQNYEQYF.

The chain is built from TRBV7-9 and TRBJ1-2; 9 bases align to TRBD1. The CDR3 has 15 amino acids. With 3 bases clipped from V and 2 bases from J, the junction kept 4 bases outside the gene matches. Per germline, CDR1 SEHNR and CDR2 FQNEAQ (reference sequence). The CDR3 protein is CASSFGTGKNYGYTF. DNA for the CDR3: TGTGCCAGCAGCTTCGGGACAGGGAAAAACTATGGCTACACCTTC.

V usage is TRBV2 and J usage is TRBJ2-7; D tentatively reads TRBD1 or TRBD2 (5 bases each). V dropped 7 bases and J dropped 3 bases, with 16 bases sitting between them. Per the germline V gene, CDR1 is SNHLY and CDR2 is FYNNEI. The CDR3 is made up of 14 amino acids. CDR3 sequence reads: CASKSGTTVYEQYF. In DNA, the CDR3 is TGTGCCAGCAAATCCGGGACGACTGTCTACGAGCAGTACTTC. The full variable domain, completed using reference TRBV2 and TRBJ2-7, is EPEVTQTPSHQVTQMGQEVILRCVPISNHLYFYWYRQILGQKVEFLVSFYNNEISEKSEIFDDQFSVERPDGSNFTLKIRSTKLEDSAMYFCASKSGTTVYEQYFGPGTRLTVT.

V usage is TRBV5-4 and J usage is TRBJ1-1, with D possibly matching TRBD1 (5 bases). The CDR3 contains 15 residues. Trimming pared 4 bases from V and 2 bases from J, leaving 15 bases between. The germline CDR1 and CDR2 sequences are SGHNT and YYREEE (reference sequence). The CDR3 loop reads CASSPRDGDNTEAFF. The CDR3 DNA reads TGTGCCAGCAGCCCAAGGGACGGTGACAACACTGAAGCTTTCTTT.

This CDR3 reads CASSLGAAQETQYF. DNA of the CDR3: TGTGCCAGCAGCTTAGGGGCAGCCCAAGAGACCCAGTACTTC. The rearrangement uses TRBV11-3 and TRBJ2-5, with no clear D. The length of the CDR3 is 14 residues. V was trimmed by 1 base and J by 1 base, leaving 7 bases between them. Per germline, CDR1 SGHNT and CDR2 YENEEA.

The V call is TRBV4-1, the J call TRBJ2-2, with 9 bases aligning to TRBD1. Germline V gene data show CDR1 as MGHRA and CDR2 as YSYEKL. Trimming at V came to 3 bases and at J to 7 bases, leaving 6 bases not matched to a gene. The CDR3 spans 15 residues. CDR3: CASSHYRGHGGELFF. CDR3 bases: TGCGCCAGCAGCCACTACAGGGGGCATGGCGGGGAGCTGTTTTTT.

Only one count was recorded for this clone. This rearrangement joins TRBV19 to TRBJ2-7; tentative D call: TRBD2 (5 bases). V was trimmed by 3 bases and J by 2 bases, leaving 14 bases between them. CDR3 length equals 15 residues. The germline gives CDR1 LNHDA, CDR2 SQIVND (reference sequence). This CDR3 is CASSMSKPSTYEQYF. The CDR3 coding sequence is TGTGCCAGTAGTATGTCAAAACCTAGCACCTACGAGCAGTACTTC. Complete variable domain (other parts from reference TRBV19 and TRBJ2-7): DGGITQSPKYLFRKEGQNVTLSCEQNLNHDAMYWYRQDPGQGLRLIYYSQIVNDFQKGDIAEGYSVSREKKESFPLTVTSAQKNPTAFYLCASSMSKPSTYEQYFGPGTRLTVT.

The V gene is TRBV5-1, the J gene TRBJ2-6, with D uncertain. The CDR3 totals 15 residues. V shed 0 bases and J shed 4 bases, with 8 bases lying between them. Germline V lookup: CDR1 SGHRS, CDR2 YFSETQ. The CDR3 is CASSLAGAGANVLTF. Written as DNA, the CDR3 is TGCGCCAGCAGCTTGGCCGGCGCGGGGGCCAACGTCCTGACTTTC.

This clone was counted once. The chain couples TRBV6-1 to TRBJ1-2, with D possibly being TRBD1 (6 bases). Trimming left V 8 bases short and J 5 bases short, with 18 bases between. This CDR3 has 14 residues. Germline V gene data show CDR1 as MNHNS and CDR2 as SASEGT. The CDR3 sequence is CASLGTSCSYGYTF. CDR3 DNA sequence: TGTGCCAGCCTCGGGACATCGTGTTCTTATGGCTACACCTTC.

This clone appeared once. The chain employs TRBV6-5 and TRBJ2-1; 9 bases are a match to TRBD1. V was pared by 5 bases and J by 2 bases, with 4 bases of the junction left unmatched. CDR1 and CDR2 (germline): MNHEY, SVGAGI. The CDR3 spans 15 residues. In DNA, the CDR3 is TGTGCCAGCAGTAACCGGGACAGGGCCTACAATGAGCAGTTCTTC. This gives the protein CASSNRDRAYNEQFF.

The chain links TRBV19 to TRBJ1-5; no definite D call. The CDR3 consists of 15 residues. Germline V gives CDR1 LNHDA, CDR2 SQIVND (reference sequence). Trimming took 4 bases from V and 6 from J, leaving 16 bases between them. CDR3 sequence reads: CASSNLPQAIQPQHF. The CDR3, as DNA: TGTGCCAGTAGTAATTTGCCTCAAGCAATTCAGCCCCAGCATTTT.

V gene TRBV6-1 combines with J gene TRBJ2-7, with TRBD2 matching 12 bases. Germline-derived CDR1 and CDR2 are MNHNS and SASEGT. Unmatched junction bases numbered 2, after V lost 4 bases and J lost 1 base. The CDR3 runs to 15 residues. The CDR3 nucleotides read TGTGCCAGCAGTGGACTAGCGGGAGATTCCTACGAGCAGTACTTC. It encodes CASSGLAGDSYEQYF.